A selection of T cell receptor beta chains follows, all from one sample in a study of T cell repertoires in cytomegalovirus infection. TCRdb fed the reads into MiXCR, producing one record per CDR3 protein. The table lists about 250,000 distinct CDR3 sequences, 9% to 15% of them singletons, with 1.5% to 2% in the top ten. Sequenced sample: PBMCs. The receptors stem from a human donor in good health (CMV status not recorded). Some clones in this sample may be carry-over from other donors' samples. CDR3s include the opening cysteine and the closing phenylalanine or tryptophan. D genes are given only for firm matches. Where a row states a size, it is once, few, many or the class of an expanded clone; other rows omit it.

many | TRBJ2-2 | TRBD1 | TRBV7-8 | CASSLGAGGGGELFF | TGTGCCAGCAGCTTAGGAGCAGGGGGCGGCGGGGAGCTGTTTTTT
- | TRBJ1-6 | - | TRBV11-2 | CASSLAASYNSPLHF | TGTGCCAGCAGTTTAGCCGCCAGCTATAATTCACCCCTCCACTTT
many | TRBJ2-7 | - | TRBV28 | CASTSVGFGTYEQYF | TGTGCCAGCACCTCTGTGGGGTTTGGAACCTACGAGCAGTACTTC
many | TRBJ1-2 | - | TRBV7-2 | CASSSPPNYGYTF | TGTGCCAGCAGCTCCCCACCTAACTATGGCTACACCTTC
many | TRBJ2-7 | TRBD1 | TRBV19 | CASSIFGTGDEQYF | TGTGCCAGTAGTATCTTCGGGACAGGGGATGAGCAGTACTTC
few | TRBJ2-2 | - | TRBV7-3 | CASSSTPPGANTGELFF | TGTGCCAGCAGCTCGACCCCCCCGGGGGCGAACACCGGGGAGCTGTTTTTT
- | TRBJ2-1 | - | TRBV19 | CASSKGGGYNEQFF | TGTGCCAGTAGTAAGGGGGGGGGCTACAATGAGCAGTTCTTC
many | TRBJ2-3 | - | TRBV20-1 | CSARDLRDSDTDTQYF | TGCAGTGCTAGAGATCTCCGGGACTCGGACACAGATACGCAGTATTTT
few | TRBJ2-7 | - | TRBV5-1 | CASSFEGHEQYF | TGCGCCAGCAGCTTTGAGGGGCACGAGCAGTACTTC
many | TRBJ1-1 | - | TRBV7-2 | CASSFGQMNTEAFF | TGTGCCAGCAGCTTCGGGCAGATGAACACTGAAGCTTTCTTT
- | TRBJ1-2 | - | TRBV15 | CATSRDTYGYTF | TGTGCCACCAGCAGAGACACCTATGGCTACACCTTC
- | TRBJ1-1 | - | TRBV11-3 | CASSLDLAVNTEAFF | TGTGCCAGCAGCTTAGATCTTGCGGTGAACACTGAAGCTTTCTTT
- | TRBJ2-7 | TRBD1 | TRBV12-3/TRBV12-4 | CASSSTGQVSYEQYF | TGTGCCAGCAGTTCCACAGGACAGGTCTCCTACGAGCAGTACTTC
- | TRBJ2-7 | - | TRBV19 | CASSGQADYEQYF | TGTGCCAGTAGCGGGCAGGCGGATTACGAGCAGTACTTC
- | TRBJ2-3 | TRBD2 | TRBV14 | CASSRTSGTAQYF | TGTGCCAGCAGTCGGACTAGCGGGACTGCGCAGTATTTT
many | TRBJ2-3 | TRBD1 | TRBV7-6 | CASSLATGGTDTQYF | TGTGCCAGCAGCTTAGCGACAGGGGGCACAGATACGCAGTATTTT
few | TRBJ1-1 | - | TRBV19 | CATTQPAPSRAEAFF | TGTGCCACCACCCAGCCCGCCCCCTCCAGGGCTGAAGCTTTCTTT
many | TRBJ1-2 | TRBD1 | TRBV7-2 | CASSLGTGGWNYGYTF | TGTGCCAGCAGCTTAGGAACAGGGGGCTGGAACTATGGCTACACCTTC
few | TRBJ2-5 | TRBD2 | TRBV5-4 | CASSGTSGGPEETQYF | TGTGCCAGCAGCGGCACTAGCGGGGGGCCTGAAGAGACCCAGTACTTC
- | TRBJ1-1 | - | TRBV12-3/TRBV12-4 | CASRTVLTEAFF | TGTGCCAGCAGAACAGTGTTAACTGAAGCTTTCTTT
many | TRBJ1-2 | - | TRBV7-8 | CASSPRAGESYGYTF | TGTGCCAGCAGCCCCAGAGCGGGGGAATCTTATGGCTACACCTTC
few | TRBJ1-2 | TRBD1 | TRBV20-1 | CSATTSGGGGYTF | TGCAGTGCAACCACCTCAGGGGGTGGAGGCTACACCTTC
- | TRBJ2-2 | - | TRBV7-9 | CASSLRGTNTGELFF | TGTGCCAGCAGCTTACGCGGGACGAACACCGGGGAGCTGTTTTTT
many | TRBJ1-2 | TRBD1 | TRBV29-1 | CSVDKGTGLGYTF | TGCAGCGTTGATAAGGGGACAGGGTTAGGCTACACCTTC
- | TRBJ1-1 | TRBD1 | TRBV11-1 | CASRPGTGVGEAFF | TGTGCCAGCAGACCCGGGACAGGGGTTGGTGAAGCTTTCTTT
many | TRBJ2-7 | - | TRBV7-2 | CASSLYGSGISYEQYF | TGTGCCAGCAGCTTATACGGTAGCGGCATCTCCTACGAGCAGTACTTC
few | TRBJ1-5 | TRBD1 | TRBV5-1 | CASSLAPTGAAQPQHF | TGCGCCAGCAGCTTGGCTCCGACAGGGGCCGCGCAGCCCCAGCATTTT
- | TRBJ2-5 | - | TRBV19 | CASSPRGKQETQYF | TGTGCCAGTAGTCCCCGGGGGAAGCAAGAGACCCAGTACTTC
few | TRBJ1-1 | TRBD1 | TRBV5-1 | CASSLSQGGLTEAFF | TGCGCCAGCAGCTTGTCCCAGGGGGGACTAACTGAAGCTTTCTTT
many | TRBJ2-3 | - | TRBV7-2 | CASSLEDRGGIDTQYF | TGTGCCAGCAGCTTAGAAGATCGAGGGGGGATAGATACGCAGTATTTT
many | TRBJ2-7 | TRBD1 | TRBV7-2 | CASSPGGQGVDEQYF | TGTGCCAGCAGCCCGGGAGGACAGGGGGTCGACGAGCAGTACTTC
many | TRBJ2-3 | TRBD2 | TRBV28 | CASSPETSGLTDTQYF | TGTGCCAGCAGTCCAGAGACTAGCGGCCTCACAGATACGCAGTATTTT
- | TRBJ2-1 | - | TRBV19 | CASGDPTDARHEQFF | TGTGCCAGTGGCGACCCGACGGATGCAAGGCATGAGCAGTTCTTC
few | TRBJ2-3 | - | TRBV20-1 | CSHPGDSGTDTQYF | TGCAGTCACCCGGGGGACTCTGGAACAGATACGCAGTATTTT
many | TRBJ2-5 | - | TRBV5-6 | CASSLEGGTDETQYF | TGTGCCAGCAGCTTGGAGGGGGGGACGGATGAGACCCAGTACTTC
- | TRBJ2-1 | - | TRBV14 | CASSQDLGSYNEQFF | TGTGCCAGCAGCCAAGATTTGGGCAGCTACAATGAGCAGTTCTTC
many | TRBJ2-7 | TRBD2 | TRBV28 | CASSLREGHYEQYF | TGTGCCAGCAGTTTGCGGGAGGGCCACTACGAGCAGTACTTC
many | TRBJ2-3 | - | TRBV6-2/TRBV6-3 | CASSYLGPFGGTDTQYF | TGTGCCAGCAGTTACTTGGGACCTTTCGGGGGCACAGATACGCAGTATTTT
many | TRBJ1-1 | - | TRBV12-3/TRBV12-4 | CASQTGTNTEAFF | TGTGCCAGTCAAACGGGGACCAACACTGAAGCTTTCTTT
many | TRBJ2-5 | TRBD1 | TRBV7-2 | CASSTRRDRVWGETQYF | TGTGCCAGCAGCACCCGCCGGGACAGGGTCTGGGGGGAGACCCAGTACTTC
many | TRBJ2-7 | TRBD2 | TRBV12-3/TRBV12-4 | CASSAGTSGPYEQYF | TGTGCCAGCAGCGCCGGGACTAGCGGGCCGTACGAGCAGTACTTC
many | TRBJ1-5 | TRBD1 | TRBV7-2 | CASSLTGVNQPQHF | TGTGCCAGCAGCTTAACAGGGGTCAATCAGCCCCAGCATTTT
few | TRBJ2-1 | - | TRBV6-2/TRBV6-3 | CASRVAFEGGRVRHEQFF | TGTGCCAGCAGGGTCGCATTTGAGGGAGGTAGGGTCCGGCATGAGCAGTTCTTC
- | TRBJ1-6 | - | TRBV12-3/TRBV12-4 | CASSLRTGESPLHF | TGTGCCAGCAGTTTAAGGACCGGGGAATCACCCCTCCACTTT
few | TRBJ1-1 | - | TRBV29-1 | CSHGGVEGGTEAFF | TGCAGCCATGGGGGGGTGGAGGGGGGCACTGAAGCTTTCTTT
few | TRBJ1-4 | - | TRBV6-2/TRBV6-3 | CASSPPRAQGKLFF | TGTGCCAGCAGCCCACCGAGGGCCCAAGGAAAACTGTTTTTT